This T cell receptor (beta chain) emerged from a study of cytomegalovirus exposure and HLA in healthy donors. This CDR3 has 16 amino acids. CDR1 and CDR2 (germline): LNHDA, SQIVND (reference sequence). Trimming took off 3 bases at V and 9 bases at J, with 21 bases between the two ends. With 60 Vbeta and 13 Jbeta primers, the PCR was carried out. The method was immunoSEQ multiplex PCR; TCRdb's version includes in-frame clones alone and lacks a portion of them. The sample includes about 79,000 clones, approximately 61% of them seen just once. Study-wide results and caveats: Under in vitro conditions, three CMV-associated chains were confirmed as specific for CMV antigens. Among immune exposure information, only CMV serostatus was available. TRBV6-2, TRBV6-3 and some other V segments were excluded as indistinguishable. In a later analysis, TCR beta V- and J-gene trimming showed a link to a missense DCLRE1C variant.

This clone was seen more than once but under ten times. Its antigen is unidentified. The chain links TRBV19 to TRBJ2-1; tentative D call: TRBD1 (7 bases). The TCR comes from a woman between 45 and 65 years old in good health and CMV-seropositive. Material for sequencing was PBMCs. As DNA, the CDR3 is TGTGCCAGTAGTATGGGACTCGGACAGGCCCTCACTGAGCAGTTCTTC. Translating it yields CASSMGLGQALTEQFF.